A single sample gave rise to the 24 T cell receptor beta chains below, sequenced in a study of T-cell reconstitution after alpha-beta-depleted transplantation in children. The authors prepared the TCRbeta library with unique molecular identifiers. TCRdb re-called the PCR reads with MiXCR, one entry per CDR3 protein. The table shows 250,000 to 300,000 distinct CDR3 sequences, with about a tenth occurring only once. The input for sequencing was PBMCs, taken before TCRalphabeta/CD19-depleted stem cell transplant. The receptor set was obtained from a boy younger than two with acute myeloid leukemia, due to receive a stem cell transplant.

This clonotype appeared many times. The chain uses TRBV20-1 and TRBJ1-2, with 12 bases that match TRBD1. The germline V gene has CDR1 DFQATT and CDR2 SNEGSKA (reference sequence). This CDR3 comprises 14 residues. Trimming removed 3 bases from V and 7 bases from J; junction bases left unmatched: 6. In DNA form, the CDR3 reads TGCAGTGCTAGCCCGGGACAGGGGGCGCGTGGCTACACCTTC. This translates into CSASPGQGARGYTF.

The sample holds many counts of this clonotype. J is TRBJ2-2 and V is TRBV12-3 or TRBV12-4; 9 positions match TRBD2. This CDR3 region has 16 residues. J lost 4 bases, V lost 5 bases, and 8 bases had no gene match. CDR3: CASSTGTSWGTGELFF. CDR3 sequence (DNA): TGTGCCAGCAGTACCGGGACTAGCTGGGGCACCGGGGAGCTGTTTTTT.

This clonotype has a count of ten or more. The V gene is TRBV5-1, the J gene TRBJ1-2; D ambiguous. The CDR3 has 15 residues. Trimming stripped 1 base from V and 2 bases from J, with 12 bases between. Germline CDR1 and CDR2: SGHRS and YFSETQ. This chain's CDR3 is CASSLSGGNNYGYTF. In nucleotides, the CDR3 is TGCGCCAGCAGCTTGTCAGGAGGCAACAACTATGGCTACACCTTC.

This clonotype was counted ten times or more. V usage is TRBV20-1 and J usage is TRBJ1-5, with no clear D. The germline V gene encodes CDR1 DFQATT and CDR2 SNEGSKA (reference sequence). Trimming took off 3 bases at V and 9 bases at J, with 12 bases between the two ends. This CDR3 has 12 amino acids. The CDR3 sequence: CSASRRLGPQHF. In nucleotides, the CDR3 is TGCAGTGCTAGTCGGCGCTTGGGGCCCCAGCATTTT.

This clonotype was observed many times. The rearrangement uses TRBV27 and TRBJ2-1; a weak D match, TRBD1 (6 bases). Looked up from germline, CDR1 is MNHEY and CDR2 is SMNVEV (reference sequence). The CDR3 is 12 amino acids. V lost 8 bases, J lost 6 bases, and 11 bases lay in between. The CDR3 loop reads CASAEDSNEQFF. CDR3 nucleotide sequence: TGTGCCAGCGCTGAGGACAGCAATGAGCAGTTCTTC.

This clonotype was found many times. CDR3 in amino acids: CASSQDPGLAGAVQETQYF. CDR3 DNA: TGTGCCAGCAGCCAAGATCCCGGACTAGCGGGGGCCGTTCAAGAGACCCAGTACTTC. This chain connects TRBV4-2 to TRBJ2-5; 13 bases align to TRBD2. Germline CDR1 reads LGHNA; CDR2 reads YNFKEQ. The trim removed 0 bases at V and 2 bases at J, leaving 9 bases unmatched. The CDR3 totals 19 residues.

In its sample, this clonotype was seen many times. V is TRBV12-5 and J is TRBJ1-4, with no clear D. V shed 7 bases and J shed 5 bases, with 11 bases lying between them. The V gene's germline CDR1 is LGHNT and CDR2 FRNRAP. This CDR3 has 13 residues. The CDR3 DNA follows: TGTGCTAGTGCCTACGGGGAAAATGAAAAACTGTTTTTT. This translates into CASAYGENEKLFF. The complete variable domain, with remaining parts taken from reference TRBV12-5 and TRBJ1-4, reads DARVTQTPRHKVTEMGQEVTMRCQPILGHNTVFWYRQTMMQGLELLAYFRNRAPLDDSGMPKDRFSAEMPDATLATLKIQPSEPRDSAVYFCASAYGENEKLFFGSGTQLSVL.

The J gene is TRBJ2-7, the V gene TRBV7-2; 7 nucleotides agree with TRBD1. The CDR3 runs 14 residues. Germline loops: CDR1 SGHTA, CDR2 FQGNSA. Trimming at V came to 1 base and at J to 3 bases, leaving 3 bases not matched to a gene. For the CDR3, the DNA is TGTGCCAGCAGCTTAGGAGGGACAGTCTACGAGCAGTACTTC. Translated: CASSLGGTVYEQYF.

Ten or more counts support this clonotype. This chain connects TRBV27 to TRBJ2-3; D might be TRBD2 (5 bases). The CDR3 sequence is 13 residues long. V lost 5 bases and J lost 2, with 8 bases in between. Germline V gene data show CDR1 as MNHEY and CDR2 as SMNVEV (reference sequence). The CDR3 bases are TGTGCCAGCAGTGCGGGCGCCACAGATACGCAGTATTTT. It translates to CASSAGATDTQYF.

The sample holds a few counts of this clonotype. This sequence joins TRBV20-1 and TRBJ2-7; D possibly corresponds to TRBD1 (6 bases). V lost 4 bases to trimming and J lost 5 bases, with 12 bases between them. Looked up from germline, CDR1 is DFQATT and CDR2 is SNEGSKA (reference sequence). This CDR3 is 12 amino acids long. CDR3 sequence reads: CSATQGKHEQYF. In nucleotides, the CDR3 is TGCAGTGCTACCCAGGGGAAGCACGAGCAGTACTTC.

This clonotype appeared many times. CDR3 coding DNA: TGTGCCAGCAGTCATCCGGATGAGGCCCATAGCAATCAGCCCCAGCATTTT. Amino acid sequence: CASSHPDEAHSNQPQHF. The genes are TRBV28 and TRBJ1-5, with D unclear. The length of the CDR3 is 17 residues. Germline CDR1 MDHEN, CDR2 SYDVKM. Trimming removed 5 bases at V and 0 bases at J, with 17 bases between.

Regarding this clonotype: Possible read error: a much larger clone is one base away. This chain joins TRBV28 and TRBJ2-7; D gene ambiguous. CDR3 length equals 12 residues. The germline V gene encodes CDR1 MDHEN and CDR2 SYDVKM. The CDR3 DNA reads TGTGCCAGCTGTTTTGGTCCCTTTGAGCAGTACTTC. It specifies CASCFGPFEQYF.

This clonotype was observed a few times. This chain joins TRBV20-1 and TRBJ2-3; D uncertain. CDR1 and CDR2 (germline): DFQATT, SNEGSKA (reference sequence). The CDR3 spans 13 residues. Trimming took 5 bases from V and 4 from J, leaving 13 bases between them. CDR3 sequence (DNA): TGCAGTGCTCCGTCCCGAATGCCAGATACGCAGTATTTT. This translates into CSAPSRMPDTQYF.

This clonotype occurred many times. V is TRBV20-1 and J is TRBJ1-2; 10 bases are a match to TRBD1. Trimming cost V 1 base and J 6 bases; bases outside gene matches: 8. Germline CDR1 is DFQATT and CDR2 is SNEGSKA (reference sequence). CDR3 length: 15 amino acids. The DNA for the CDR3 is TGCAGTGCTAGAGGACCGGGACAGGGGACGAATGGCTACACCTTC. Its protein is CSARGPGQGTNGYTF.

In its sample, this clonotype was seen many times. The chain joins TRBV7-2 to TRBJ2-2; 8 positions agree with TRBD2. The CDR3 has 17 residues. J lost 1 base, V lost 7 bases, and 11 bases had no gene match. Germline V gene data show CDR1 as SGHTA and CDR2 as FQGNSA. The CDR3 nucleotides are TGTGCCAGCACCATTGGCCGGGAGGGCCTGAACACCGGGGAGCTGTTTTTT. Its translation: CASTIGREGLNTGELFF.

This clonotype was seen at least ten times. This chain connects TRBV5-1 to TRBJ2-7; 8 bases map to TRBD2. CDR3 length: 15 residues. Germline CDR1 reads SGHRS; CDR2 reads YFSETQ. V was clipped by 0 bases and J by 3 bases; unmatched bases: 5. CDR3 nucleotide sequence: TGCGCCAGCAGCTTGGAAAGCGGGAGTCTCTACGAGCAGTACTTC. It is translated as CASSLESGSLYEQYF. Supplemented by reference TRBV5-1 and TRBJ2-7, the full variable domain reads KAGVTQTPRYLIKTRGQQVTLSCSPISGHRSVSWYQQTPGQGLQFLFEYFSETQRNKGNFPGRFSGRQFSNSRSEMNVSTLELGDSALYLCASSLESGSLYEQYFGPGTRLTVT.

As regards this clonotype: This may arise from a read error, as a much more abundant clone is one base away. The chain is built from TRBV7-9 and TRBJ2-4; weak D call: TRBD1 (6 bases). The germline V gene encodes CDR1 SEHNR and CDR2 FQNEAQ (reference sequence). CDR3 length: 16 residues. CDR3 residues: CASSNRDTPAKNIHYF. CDR3 nucleotides: TGTGCCAGCAGCAACCGGGACACTCCAGCCAAAAACATTCACTACTTC.

This clonotype has at least ten counts. The chain uses TRBV29-1 and TRBJ1-4; TRBD1 is a possible D gene (5 bases). V was clipped by 0 bases and J by 7 bases, with 12 bases between them. The germline CDR1 and CDR2 sequences are SQVTM and ANQGSEA. The CDR3 covers 14 residues. CDR3 bases: TGCAGCGTTGAAGAGCGAGGCAGGGTTGAAAAACTGTTTTTT. Protein sequence: CSVEERGRVEKLFF.

This clonotype was seen many times. V and J are TRBV20-1 and TRBJ2-7; 9 nucleotides line up with TRBD1. V shed 2 bases, J shed 4 bases, and the junction held 9 bases outside the gene matches. Germline lookup yields CDR1 DFQATT and CDR2 SNEGSKA (reference sequence). The CDR3 contains 15 residues. In nucleotides, the CDR3 is TGCAGTGCTAGAAAATGGGGACAGGGAGATTACGAGCAGTACTTC. This gives the protein CSARKWGQGDYEQYF.

This clonotype was seen a single time. This likely comes from a read error, as the CDR3 has no conserved phenylalanine or tryptophan at its end. The chain has TRBV28 and TRBJ2-7; no clear D gene. CDR1 is MDHEN, CDR2 SYDVKM, per germline. The CDR3 is 14 amino acids. The CDR3 sequence is CASSLWAPTYEQYL. In nucleotides, the CDR3 is TGTGCCAGCAGTCTATGGGCACCCACCTACGAGCAGTACCTC.

This clonotype has ten or more counts. The V call is TRBV28, the J call TRBJ2-1; TRBD2 agrees at 7 bases. J was trimmed by 4 bases and V by 5 bases; bases with no gene match: 8. This CDR3 region has 15 residues. Per germline, CDR1 MDHEN and CDR2 SYDVKM. CDR3: CASSPWVAGYNEQFF. The CDR3 nucleotides read TGTGCCAGCAGTCCGTGGGTAGCGGGTTACAATGAGCAGTTCTTC.

This clonotype was seen a handful of times. The chain couples TRBV6-5 to TRBJ1-2; possible D gene TRBD1, 5 bases. The CDR3 is 14 amino acids. Trimming removed 0 bases from V and 4 bases from J, with 9 bases in between. The V gene's germline CDR1 is MNHEY and CDR2 SVGAGI. CDR3 amino acids: CASSYSRDGYGYTF. The DNA of the CDR3 is TGTGCCAGCAGTTACTCAAGGGACGGCTATGGCTACACCTTC.

This clonotype was seen a few times. This chain connects TRBV10-2 to TRBJ2-3; a weak D match, TRBD2 (6 bases). CDR3 length: 15 residues. The ends were cut back, 3 bases at V and 5 bases at J, with 15 bases in the middle. Germline V CDR1 and CDR2: WSHSY, SAAADI. CDR3 residues: CASSEVRYGGDTQYF. The CDR3 DNA is TGCGCCAGCAGTGAAGTGAGATACGGGGGAGATACGCAGTATTTT.

Comment on this clonotype: A read error may be the cause here, since a much bigger clone is one base away. This chain joins TRBV5-6 and TRBJ2-6; no clear D gene. Germline V gene sequence: CDR1 SGHDT, CDR2 YYEEEE. The CDR3 loop spans 15 amino acids. V shed 2 bases and J shed 2 bases, with 8 bases lying between them. The CDR3 loop is CASSLGVTGANVLTF. The CDR3 region has the DNA TGTGCCAGCAGCTTAGGCGTCACTGGGGCCAACGTCCTGACTTTC.